These T cell receptor beta chains were read from a single sample in a study of T cell responses to AZD1222 COVID-19 vaccine. The method was immunoSEQ multiplex PCR; TCRdb's version includes in-frame clones alone and lacks a portion of them. The data hold roughly 100,000 clones, with roughly 90% observed a single time. The specimen comprised peripheral blood, sampled on day 0 of AZD1222 vaccination. The receptors shown here come from an adult in good health. Each CDR3 is given with its conserved first and last residue. The order of the fields is clone size, D gene, V gene, J gene, CDR3 protein, CDR3 DNA. A D gene is named only where the DNA matches it firmly. Rows give clone size only sometimes, using once, few, many, or a class for an expanded clone.

clone size: NA
D gene: TRBD2
V gene: TRBV7-3
J gene: TRBJ2-1
CDR3 protein: CASSPSPSGRGNEQFF
CDR3 DNA: TGTGCCAGCAGCCCTTCCCCTAGCGGGAGAGGGAATGAGCAGTTCTTC

clone size: NA
D gene: NA
V gene: TRBV10-3
J gene: TRBJ1-2
CDR3 protein: CAIRGLAYGYTF
CDR3 DNA: TGTGCCATCAGGGGGTTGGCCTATGGCTACACCTTC

clone size: NA
D gene: NA
V gene: TRBV27
J gene: TRBJ1-5
CDR3 protein: CASSLQPNQPQHF
CDR3 DNA: TGTGCCAGCAGTCTCCAGCCAAATCAGCCCCAGCATTTT

clone size: few
D gene: TRBD1
V gene: TRBV6-5
J gene: TRBJ1-1
CDR3 protein: CASSYRQGGSTEAFF
CDR3 DNA: TGTGCCAGCAGTTACCGTCAGGGGGGATCCACTGAAGCTTTCTTT

clone size: NA
D gene: TRBD1
V gene: TRBV27
J gene: TRBJ1-6
CDR3 protein: CASSFNRGKSPLHF
CDR3 DNA: TGTGCCAGCAGTTTTAACAGGGGTAAATCACCCCTCCACTTT

clone size: NA
D gene: TRBD2
V gene: TRBV6-4
J gene: TRBJ2-1
CDR3 protein: CASSEDGGNNEQFF
CDR3 DNA: TGTGCCAGCAGTGAGGACGGGGGGAACAATGAGCAGTTCTTC

clone size: NA
D gene: TRBD2
V gene: TRBV7-9
J gene: TRBJ2-1
CDR3 protein: CASSSRPAGDNEQFF
CDR3 DNA: TGTGCCAGCAGCTCTCGTCCAGCGGGGGACAATGAGCAGTTCTTC

clone size: NA
D gene: NA
V gene: TRBV5-1
J gene: TRBJ1-1
CDR3 protein: CASSLVGSGTEAFF
CDR3 DNA: TGCGCCAGCAGCTTGGTAGGGTCGGGGACTGAAGCTTTCTTT

clone size: once
D gene: TRBD2
V gene: TRBV5-1
J gene: TRBJ2-3
CDR3 protein: CASSLGLAAGTDTQYF
CDR3 DNA: TGCGCCAGCAGCTTGGGGCTAGCGGCAGGCACAGATACGCAGTATTTT

clone size: NA
D gene: NA
V gene: TRBV2
J gene: TRBJ2-2
CDR3 protein: CASSPRELFF
CDR3 DNA: TGTGCCAGCAGCCCTAGGGAGCTGTTTTTT

clone size: NA
D gene: TRBD1
V gene: TRBV9
J gene: TRBJ2-7
CDR3 protein: CASSSGQAGPYEQYF
CDR3 DNA: TGTGCCAGCAGTTCTGGACAGGCCGGCCCCTACGAGCAGTACTTC

clone size: NA
D gene: NA
V gene: TRBV6-5
J gene: TRBJ1-1
CDR3 protein: CASSSDDTNTEAFF
CDR3 DNA: TGTGCCAGCAGTTCCGACGACACGAACACTGAAGCTTTCTTT

clone size: NA
D gene: NA
V gene: TRBV30
J gene: TRBJ1-2
CDR3 protein: CALDGYTF
CDR3 DNA: TGTGCTTTGGATGGCTACACCTTC

clone size: NA
D gene: NA
V gene: TRBV7-2
J gene: TRBJ2-7
CDR3 protein: CASSLRNEQYF
CDR3 DNA: TGTGCCAGCAGCTTACGGAACGAGCAGTACTTC

clone size: NA
D gene: NA
V gene: TRBV9
J gene: TRBJ1-2
CDR3 protein: CASSVEHNYGYTF
CDR3 DNA: TGTGCCAGCAGCGTAGAGCATAACTATGGCTACACCTTC

clone size: NA
D gene: TRBD1
V gene: TRBV19
J gene: TRBJ1-2
CDR3 protein: CASSRQGTSYGYTF
CDR3 DNA: TGTGCCAGTAGTAGACAGGGTACCTCCTATGGCTACACCTTC

clone size: few
D gene: NA
V gene: TRBV10-1
J gene: TRBJ2-7
CDR3 protein: CASSADSPYEQYF
CDR3 DNA: TGCGCCAGCAGTGCGGACAGCCCCTACGAGCAGTACTTC

clone size: NA
D gene: NA
V gene: TRBV20-1
J gene: TRBJ2-7
CDR3 protein: CSASYGPSAPSQPYEQYF
CDR3 DNA: TGCAGTGCTAGTTACGGTCCCTCAGCGCCGTCACAACCCTACGAGCAGTACTTC

clone size: NA
D gene: TRBD1
V gene: TRBV6-5
J gene: TRBJ1-4
CDR3 protein: CASRRGQERGEKLFF
CDR3 DNA: TGTGCCAGCAGGAGGGGACAGGAACGCGGGGAAAAACTGTTTTTT

clone size: NA
D gene: NA
V gene: TRBV10-3
J gene: TRBJ2-6
CDR3 protein: CAIQGGSGANVLTF
CDR3 DNA: TGTGCCATCCAAGGGGGTTCTGGGGCCAACGTCCTGACTTTC

clone size: NA
D gene: TRBD1
V gene: TRBV6-6
J gene: TRBJ2-5
CDR3 protein: CASSSGQGETQYF
CDR3 DNA: TGTGCCAGCAGTTCGGGACAGGGAGAGACCCAGTACTTC

clone size: NA
D gene: NA
V gene: TRBV18
J gene: TRBJ1-5
CDR3 protein: CASSPFTVLNSNQPQHF
CDR3 DNA: TGTGCCAGCTCACCATTTACAGTATTAAATAGCAATCAGCCCCAGCATTTT

clone size: NA
D gene: NA
V gene: TRBV6-6
J gene: TRBJ1-1
CDR3 protein: CASRRTSGDTEAFF
CDR3 DNA: TGTGCCAGCAGACGGACATCAGGGGACACTGAAGCTTTCTTT

clone size: NA
D gene: NA
V gene: TRBV6-5
J gene: TRBJ2-1
CDR3 protein: CASSYSLYNEQFF
CDR3 DNA: TGTGCCAGCAGTTACTCCCTCTACAATGAGCAGTTCTTC

clone size: NA
D gene: NA
V gene: TRBV3-1/TRBV3-2
J gene: TRBJ2-1
CDR3 protein: CASSPGLTTEQFF
CDR3 DNA: TGTGCCAGCAGTCCGGGCCTCACCACGGAGCAGTTCTTC

clone size: NA
D gene: TRBD2
V gene: TRBV4-1
J gene: TRBJ2-7
CDR3 protein: CASSQSLAGSYEQYF
CDR3 DNA: TGCGCCAGCAGCCAAAGTCTAGCGGGCTCCTACGAGCAGTACTTC

clone size: NA
D gene: TRBD1
V gene: TRBV7-9
J gene: TRBJ1-2
CDR3 protein: CASSQLHAQGAGGYTF
CDR3 DNA: TGTGCCAGCAGCCAATTACACGCACAGGGGGCTGGTGGCTACACCTTC

clone size: NA
D gene: NA
V gene: TRBV6-2/TRBV6-3
J gene: TRBJ1-5
CDR3 protein: CASSYRTSNQPQHF
CDR3 DNA: TGTGCCAGCAGTTACAGGACTAGCAATCAGCCCCAGCATTTT

clone size: NA
D gene: NA
V gene: TRBV30
J gene: TRBJ1-1
CDR3 protein: CAWSVGQLAFF
CDR3 DNA: TGTGCCTGGAGTGTAGGGCAGCTGGCTTTCTTT

clone size: few
D gene: NA
V gene: TRBV19
J gene: TRBJ1-2
CDR3 protein: CASSRKGHTYGYTF
CDR3 DNA: TGTGCCAGTAGTAGGAAGGGTCATACCTATGGCTACACCTTC

clone size: once
D gene: NA
V gene: TRBV27
J gene: TRBJ2-1
CDR3 protein: CASSLMGQSYNEQFF
CDR3 DNA: TGTGCCAGCAGTTTAATGGGCCAGTCCTACAATGAGCAGTTCTTC

clone size: NA
D gene: NA
V gene: TRBV19
J gene: TRBJ1-1
CDR3 protein: CASSIEAGNTEAFF
CDR3 DNA: TGTGCCAGTAGTATAGAAGCGGGGAACACTGAAGCTTTCTTT

clone size: few
D gene: NA
V gene: TRBV4-3
J gene: TRBJ1-2
CDR3 protein: CASSQTAVDYGYTF
CDR3 DNA: TGCGCCAGCAGCCAAACCGCAGTCGACTATGGCTACACCTTC

clone size: NA
D gene: NA
V gene: TRBV6-5
J gene: TRBJ1-6
CDR3 protein: CASRSRGRWDSPLHF
CDR3 DNA: TGTGCCAGCAGGTCCAGGGGTAGGTGGGACTCACCCCTCCACTTT

clone size: once
D gene: NA
V gene: TRBV6-5
J gene: TRBJ1-5
CDR3 protein: CASSYSEGNQPQHF
CDR3 DNA: TGTGCCAGCAGTTACTCAGAGGGGAATCAGCCCCAGCATTTT

clone size: NA
D gene: NA
V gene: TRBV11-2
J gene: TRBJ2-5
CDR3 protein: CASSLWTSGETQYF
CDR3 DNA: TGTGCCAGCAGTTTGTGGACAAGTGGCGAGACCCAGTACTTC

clone size: NA
D gene: NA
V gene: TRBV2
J gene: TRBJ1-5
CDR3 protein: CASTDGGARWYGQPQHF
CDR3 DNA: TGTGCCAGCACCGACGGGGGGGCGCGGTGGTACGGTCAGCCCCAGCATTTT

clone size: NA
D gene: NA
V gene: TRBV14
J gene: TRBJ1-1
CDR3 protein: CASSFSASTEAFF
CDR3 DNA: TGTGCCAGCAGCTTTTCGGCGAGCACTGAAGCTTTCTTT

clone size: NA
D gene: TRBD2
V gene: TRBV7-2
J gene: TRBJ2-5
CDR3 protein: CASTGGLAGGSQETQYF
CDR3 DNA: TGTGCCAGCACCGGGGGGCTAGCGGGAGGGTCACAAGAGACCCAGTACTTC

clone size: NA
D gene: TRBD1
V gene: TRBV6-1
J gene: TRBJ2-5
CDR3 protein: CASSEMRDRGLETQYF
CDR3 DNA: TGTGCCAGCAGTGAAATGCGGGACAGGGGGCTAGAGACCCAGTACTTC

clone size: NA
D gene: TRBD2
V gene: TRBV28
J gene: TRBJ2-7
CDR3 protein: CASSFFSLGLAGPLRSPEQYF
CDR3 DNA: TGTGCCAGCAGTTTCTTTTCCCTCGGACTAGCGGGGCCCCTCAGAAGCCCCGAGCAGTACTTC